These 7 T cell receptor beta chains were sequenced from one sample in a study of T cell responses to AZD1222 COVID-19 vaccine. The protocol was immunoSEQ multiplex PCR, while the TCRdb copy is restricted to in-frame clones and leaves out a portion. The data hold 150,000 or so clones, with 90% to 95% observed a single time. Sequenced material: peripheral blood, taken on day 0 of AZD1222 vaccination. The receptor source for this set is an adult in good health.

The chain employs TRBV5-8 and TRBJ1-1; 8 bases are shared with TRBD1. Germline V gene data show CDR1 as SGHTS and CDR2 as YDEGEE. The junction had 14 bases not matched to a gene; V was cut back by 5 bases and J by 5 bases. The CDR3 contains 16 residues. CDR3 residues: CASRYPQGAGDTEAFF. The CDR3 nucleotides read TGTGCCAGCAGGTATCCGCAGGGGGCGGGGGATACTGAAGCTTTCTTT.

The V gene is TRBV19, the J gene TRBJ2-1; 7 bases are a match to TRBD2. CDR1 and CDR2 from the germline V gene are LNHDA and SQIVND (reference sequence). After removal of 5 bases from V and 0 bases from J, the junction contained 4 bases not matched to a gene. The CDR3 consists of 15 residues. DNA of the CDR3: TGTGCCAGTAGTTCGGGCGGGAGCTCCTACAATGAGCAGTTCTTC. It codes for CASSSGGSSYNEQFF.

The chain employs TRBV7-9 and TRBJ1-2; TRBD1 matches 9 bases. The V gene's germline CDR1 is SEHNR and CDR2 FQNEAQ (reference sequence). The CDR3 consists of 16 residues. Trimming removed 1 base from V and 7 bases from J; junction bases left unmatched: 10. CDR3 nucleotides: TGTGCCAGCAGCTTAGAACAGGGGGCAGGGGTAGCTGGCTACACCTTC. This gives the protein CASSLEQGAGVAGYTF. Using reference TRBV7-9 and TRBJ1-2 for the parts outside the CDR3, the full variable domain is DTGVSQNPRHKITKRGQNVTFRCDPISEHNRLYWYRQTLGQGPEFLTYFQNEAQLEKSRLLSDRFSAERPKGSFSTLEIQRTEQGDSAMYLCASSLEQGAGVAGYTFGSGTRLTVV.

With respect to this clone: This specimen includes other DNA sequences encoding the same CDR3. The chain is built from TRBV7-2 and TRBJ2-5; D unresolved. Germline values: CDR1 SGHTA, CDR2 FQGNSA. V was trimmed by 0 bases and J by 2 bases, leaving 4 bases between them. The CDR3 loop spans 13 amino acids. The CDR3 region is CASSLARQETQYF. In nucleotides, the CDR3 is TGTGCCAGCAGCTTAGCCAGGCAAGAGACCCAGTACTTC.

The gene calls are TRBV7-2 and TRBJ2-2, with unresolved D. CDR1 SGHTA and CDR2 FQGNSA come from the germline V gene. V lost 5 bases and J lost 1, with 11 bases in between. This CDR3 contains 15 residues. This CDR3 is CASSLPDGNTGELFF. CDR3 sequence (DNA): TGTGCCAGCAGCCTACCGGACGGGAACACCGGGGAGCTGTTTTTT. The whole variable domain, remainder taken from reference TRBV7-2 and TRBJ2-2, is GAGVSQSPSNKVTEKGKDVELRCDPISGHTALYWYRQSLGQGLEFLIYFQGNSAPDKSGLPSDRFSAERTGGSVSTLTIQRTQQEDSAVYLCASSLPDGNTGELFFGEGSRLTVL.

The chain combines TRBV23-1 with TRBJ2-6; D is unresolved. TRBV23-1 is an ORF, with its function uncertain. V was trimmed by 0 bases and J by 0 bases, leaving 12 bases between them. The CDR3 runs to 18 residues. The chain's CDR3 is CASSQSICFLSGANVLTF. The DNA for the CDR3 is TGCGCCAGCAGTCAATCGATCTGTTTTCTCTCTGGGGCCAACGTCCTGACTTTC.

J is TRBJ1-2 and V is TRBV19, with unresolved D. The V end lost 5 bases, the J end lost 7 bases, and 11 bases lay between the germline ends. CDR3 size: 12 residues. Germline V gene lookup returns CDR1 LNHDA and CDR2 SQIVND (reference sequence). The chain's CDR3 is CASSPVGSGYTF. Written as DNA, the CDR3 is TGTGCCAGTAGTCCCGTGGGGTCTGGCTACACCTTC.